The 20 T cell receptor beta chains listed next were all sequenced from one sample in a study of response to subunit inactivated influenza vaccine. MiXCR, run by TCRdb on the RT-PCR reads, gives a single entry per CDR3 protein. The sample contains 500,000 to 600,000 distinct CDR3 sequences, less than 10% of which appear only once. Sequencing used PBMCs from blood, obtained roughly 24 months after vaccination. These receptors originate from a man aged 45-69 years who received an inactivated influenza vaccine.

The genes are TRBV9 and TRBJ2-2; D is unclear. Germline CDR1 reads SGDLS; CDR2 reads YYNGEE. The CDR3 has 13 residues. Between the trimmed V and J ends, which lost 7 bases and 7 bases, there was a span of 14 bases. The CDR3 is CASVAGDVGELFF. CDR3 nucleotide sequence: TGTGCCAGCGTAGCTGGCGACGTCGGGGAGCTGTTTTTT.

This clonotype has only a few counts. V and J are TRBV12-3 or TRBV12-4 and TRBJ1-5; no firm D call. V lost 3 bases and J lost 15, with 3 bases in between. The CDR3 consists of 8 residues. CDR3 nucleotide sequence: TGTGCCAGCAGTTTCGGGCATTTT. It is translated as CASSFGHF.

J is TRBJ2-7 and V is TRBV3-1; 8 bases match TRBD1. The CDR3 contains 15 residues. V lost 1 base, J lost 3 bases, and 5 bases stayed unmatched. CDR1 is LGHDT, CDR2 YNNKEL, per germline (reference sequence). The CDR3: CASSQGDRGGYEQYF. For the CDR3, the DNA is TGTGCCAGCAGCCAAGGCGACAGGGGCGGCTACGAGCAGTACTTC.

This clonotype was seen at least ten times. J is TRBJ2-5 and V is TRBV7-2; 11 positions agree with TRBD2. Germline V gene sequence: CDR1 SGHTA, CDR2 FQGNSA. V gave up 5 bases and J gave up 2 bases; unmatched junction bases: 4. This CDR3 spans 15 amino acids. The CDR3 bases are TGTGCCAGCAGCCGAACTAGCGGGAGACAAGAGACCCAGTACTTC. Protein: CASSRTSGRQETQYF. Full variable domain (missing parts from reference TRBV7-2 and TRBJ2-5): GAGVSQSPSNKVTEKGKDVELRCDPISGHTALYWYRQSLGQGLEFLIYFQGNSAPDKSGLPSDRFSAERTGGSVSTLTIQRTQQEDSAVYLCASSRTSGRQETQYFGPGTRLLVL.

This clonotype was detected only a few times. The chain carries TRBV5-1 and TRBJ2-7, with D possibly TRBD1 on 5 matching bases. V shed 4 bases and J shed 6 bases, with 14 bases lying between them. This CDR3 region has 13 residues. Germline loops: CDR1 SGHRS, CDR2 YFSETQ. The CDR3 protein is CASSRGAPGEQYF. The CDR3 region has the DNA TGCGCCAGCAGCAGGGGTGCCCCCGGCGAGCAGTACTTC.

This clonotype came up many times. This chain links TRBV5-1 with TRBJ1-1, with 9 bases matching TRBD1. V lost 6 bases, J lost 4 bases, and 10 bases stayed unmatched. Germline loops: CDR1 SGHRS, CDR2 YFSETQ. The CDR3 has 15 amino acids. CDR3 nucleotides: TGCGCCAGCACTTCGGGACAGGGAGGGAGCACTGAAGCTTTCTTT. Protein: CASTSGQGGSTEAFF.

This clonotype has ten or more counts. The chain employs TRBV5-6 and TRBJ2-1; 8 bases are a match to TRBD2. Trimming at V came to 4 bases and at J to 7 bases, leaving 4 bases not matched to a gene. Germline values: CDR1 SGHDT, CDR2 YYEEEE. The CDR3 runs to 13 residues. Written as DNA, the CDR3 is TGTGCCAGCAGCCCCGCGGGGGGTAATGAGCAGTTCTTC. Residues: CASSPAGGNEQFF.

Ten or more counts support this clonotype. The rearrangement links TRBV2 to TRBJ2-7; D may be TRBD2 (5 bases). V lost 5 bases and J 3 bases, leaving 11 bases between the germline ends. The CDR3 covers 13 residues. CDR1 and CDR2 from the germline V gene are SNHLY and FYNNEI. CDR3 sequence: CASSSTDYYEQYF. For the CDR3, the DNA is TGTGCCAGCAGTTCCACAGACTACTACGAGCAGTACTTC.

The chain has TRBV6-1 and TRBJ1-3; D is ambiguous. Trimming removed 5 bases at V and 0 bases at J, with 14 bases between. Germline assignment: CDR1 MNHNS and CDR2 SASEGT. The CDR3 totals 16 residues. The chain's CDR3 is CASSQRRINSGNTIYF. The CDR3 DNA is TGTGCCAGCAGTCAGCGACGGATAAACTCTGGAAACACCATATATTTT.

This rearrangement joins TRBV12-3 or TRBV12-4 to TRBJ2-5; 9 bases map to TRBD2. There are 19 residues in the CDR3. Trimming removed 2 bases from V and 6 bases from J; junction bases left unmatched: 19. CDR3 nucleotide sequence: TGTGCCAGCAGTTTATTTCTTGTCTGGCGGGAGGGCCAGGATAAGACCCAGTACTTC. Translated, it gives CASSLFLVWREGQDKTQYF.

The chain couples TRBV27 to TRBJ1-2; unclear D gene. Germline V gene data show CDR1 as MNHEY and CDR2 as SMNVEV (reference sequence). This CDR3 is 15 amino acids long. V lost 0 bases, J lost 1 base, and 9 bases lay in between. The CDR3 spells CASSLSPPVNYGYTF. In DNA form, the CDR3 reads TGTGCCAGCAGTTTATCGCCCCCAGTTAACTATGGCTACACCTTC.

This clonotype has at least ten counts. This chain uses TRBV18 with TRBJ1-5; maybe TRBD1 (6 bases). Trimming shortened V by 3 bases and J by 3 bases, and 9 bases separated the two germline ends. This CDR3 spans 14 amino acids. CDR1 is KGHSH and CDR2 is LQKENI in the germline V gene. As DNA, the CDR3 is TGTGCCAGCTCACCCGGGACATTCAATCAGCCCCAGCATTTT. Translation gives CASSPGTFNQPQHF.

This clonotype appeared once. CDR3 in amino acids: CASETGRNQPQHF. DNA of the CDR3: TGTGCCAGCGAGACCGGACGCAATCAGCCCCAGCATTTT. V usage is TRBV28 and J usage is TRBJ1-5; D gene ambiguous. V shed 8 bases and J shed 2 bases, with 10 bases lying between them. The CDR3 spans 13 residues. Germline values: CDR1 MDHEN, CDR2 SYDVKM. Based on the CDR3 plus reference TRBV28 and TRBJ1-5, the full variable domain is DVKVTQSSRYLVKRTGEKVFLECVQDMDHENMFWYRQDPGLGLRLIYFSYDVKMKEKGDIPEGYSVSREKKERFSLILESASTNQTSMYLCASETGRNQPQHFGDGTRLSIL.

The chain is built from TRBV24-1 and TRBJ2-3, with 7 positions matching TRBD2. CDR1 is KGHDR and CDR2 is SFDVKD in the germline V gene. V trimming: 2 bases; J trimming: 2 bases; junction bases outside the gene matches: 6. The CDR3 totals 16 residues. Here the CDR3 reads CATSDSGTKDTDTQYF. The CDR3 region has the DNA TGTGCCACCAGTGATTCCGGGACTAAAGACACAGATACGCAGTATTTT.

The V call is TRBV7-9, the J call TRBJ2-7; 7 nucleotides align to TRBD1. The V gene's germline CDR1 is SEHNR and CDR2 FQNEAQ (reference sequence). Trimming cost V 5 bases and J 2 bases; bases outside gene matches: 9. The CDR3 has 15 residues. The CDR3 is CASSKRDSQAYEQYF. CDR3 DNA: TGTGCCAGCAGCAAAAGGGACAGCCAAGCCTACGAGCAGTACTTC. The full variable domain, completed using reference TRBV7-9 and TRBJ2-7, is DTGVSQNPRHKITKRGQNVTFRCDPISEHNRLYWYRQTLGQGPEFLTYFQNEAQLEKSRLLSDRFSAERPKGSFSTLEIQRTEQGDSAMYLCASSKRDSQAYEQYFGPGTRLTVT.

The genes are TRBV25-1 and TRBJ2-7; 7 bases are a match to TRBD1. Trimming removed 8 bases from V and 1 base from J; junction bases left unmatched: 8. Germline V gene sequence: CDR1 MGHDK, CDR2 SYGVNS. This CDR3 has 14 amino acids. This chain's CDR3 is CASADPGQSYEQYF. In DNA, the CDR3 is TGTGCCAGCGCTGACCCGGGACAGTCCTACGAGCAGTACTTC.

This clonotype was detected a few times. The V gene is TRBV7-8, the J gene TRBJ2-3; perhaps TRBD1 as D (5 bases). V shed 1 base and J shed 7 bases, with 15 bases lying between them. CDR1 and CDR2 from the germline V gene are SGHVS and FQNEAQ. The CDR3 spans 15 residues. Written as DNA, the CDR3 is TGTGCCAGCAGCTTAGTAAGAGGCAGGGCATATACGCAGTATTTT. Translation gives CASSLVRGRAYTQYF.

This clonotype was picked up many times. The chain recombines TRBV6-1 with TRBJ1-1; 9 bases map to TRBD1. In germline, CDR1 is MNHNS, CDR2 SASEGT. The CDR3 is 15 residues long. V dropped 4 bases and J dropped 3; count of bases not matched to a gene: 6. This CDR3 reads CASSVNRGPYTEAFF. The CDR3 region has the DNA TGTGCCAGCAGTGTAAACAGGGGGCCGTACACTGAAGCTTTCTTT.

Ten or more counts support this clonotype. The CDR3 DNA follows: TGTGCCAGCAGAAGAAACCCGGGGGCTACGCAGTATTTT. It codes for CASRRNPGATQYF. This sequence joins TRBV12-3 or TRBV12-4 and TRBJ2-3; D is possibly TRBD1 or TRBD2 (6 bases each). This CDR3 has 13 amino acids. Trimming pared 6 bases from V and 8 bases from J, leaving 15 bases between.

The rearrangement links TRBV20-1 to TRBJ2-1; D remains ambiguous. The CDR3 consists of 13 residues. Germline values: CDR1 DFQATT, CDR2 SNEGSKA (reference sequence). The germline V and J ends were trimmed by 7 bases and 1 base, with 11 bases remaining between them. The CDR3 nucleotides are TGCAGTGTGGTAGGCGAGTCCTACAATGAGCAGTTCTTC. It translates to CSVVGESYNEQFF.